This TCR beta chain stems from a study of cytotoxic CD8 clonotypes in ibrutinib-treated CLL. Study-wide background: Across the patients, 11 were relapsed/refractory, approximately 15 treatment-naive and 17 to 18 IGHV unmutated. Response samples were taken after a median around 13 months of treatment, range 6 to 36.

Points from the study as a whole: Clonality (at baseline) was higher than in age-matched healthy donors and tracked circulating CD8+ T-cell counts. Elevated clonality accompanied ibrutinib response, with a return toward baseline values at progression.

Only in-frame clones appear in the TCRdb table, and some are missing; sequencing was by immunoSEQ multiplex PCR. Of tens of thousands of clones listed, around 55% were seen once; the top ten hold roughly 20%. This clone was recorded only once. Its antigen is not known. Sample: PBMCs, taken after 24 months of ibrutinib treatment. The sequence was collected from a human donor with chronic lymphocytic leukemia.

CDR3 sequence reads: CASGREGNYGYTF. CDR3 sequence (DNA): TGTGCCAGCGGGCGCGAGGGGAACTATGGCTACACCTTC. The V gene is TRBV5-6, the J gene TRBJ1-2, with TRBD1 as a possible D gene (5 bases). V was pared by 7 bases and J by 2 bases, with 12 bases between. CDR1 is SGHDT and CDR2 is YYEEEE in the germline V gene. This CDR3 comprises 13 residues.